This entry lists 9 T cell receptor beta chains sequenced from one sample in a study of blood T cell repertoires in COVID-19. Profiling relied on immunoSEQ multiplex PCR, and the TCRdb table lists in-frame clones only, not all of them. The table shows tens of thousands of clones, with around 84% occurring only once. Sequenced input: peripheral blood. Every receptor here comes from a man aged 45-60 years with acute or convalescent COVID-19.

This chain connects TRBV7-8 to TRBJ2-1; 9 bases are shared with TRBD2. V lost 1 base, J lost 6 bases, and 4 bases stayed unmatched. Germline assignment: CDR1 SGHVS and CDR2 FQNEAQ. The CDR3 loop spans 15 amino acids. The CDR3 spells CASSLVGREGNEQFF. Written as DNA, the CDR3 is TGTGCCAGCAGCTTAGTCGGGCGGGAGGGCAATGAGCAGTTCTTC.

This chain joins TRBV24-1 and TRBJ1-1; D gene unclear. Trimming shortened V by 8 bases and J by 2 bases, and 11 bases separated the two germline ends. This CDR3 has 13 amino acids. Looked up from germline, CDR1 is KGHDR and CDR2 is SFDVKD. This chain's CDR3 is CATKESRNTEAFF. The CDR3 DNA reads TGTGCCACCAAAGAGTCCCGTAACACTGAAGCTTTCTTT.

The rearrangement joins TRBV5-4 to TRBJ2-5; 9 bases map to TRBD2. CDR1 and CDR2 from the germline V gene are SGHNT and YYREEE (reference sequence). Trimming cost V 1 base and J 4 bases; bases outside gene matches: 8. The CDR3 sequence is 16 residues long. This chain's CDR3 is CASSLIGGGAGETQYF. DNA for the CDR3: TGTGCCAGCAGCTTGATTGGCGGGGGGGCCGGAGAGACCCAGTACTTC.

The V gene is TRBV5-4, the J gene TRBJ2-3; D may be TRBD1 (5 bases). Trimming removed 0 bases from V and 2 bases from J, with 13 bases in between. The germline CDR1 and CDR2 sequences are SGHNT and YYREEE (reference sequence). The CDR3 has 16 amino acids. The CDR3 sequence: CASSLDGRVNTDTQYF. The CDR3 DNA is TGTGCCAGCAGCTTGGATGGCAGGGTGAACACAGATACGCAGTATTTT.

The chain carries TRBV18 and TRBJ2-1, with 7 bases aligning to TRBD1. Germline loops: CDR1 KGHSH, CDR2 LQKENI. V trimming: 2 bases; J trimming: 6 bases; junction bases outside the gene matches: 4. The CDR3 is 14 residues long. Here the CDR3 reads CASSPEAGGNEQFF. In nucleotides, the CDR3 is TGTGCCAGCTCACCAGAGGCAGGGGGCAATGAGCAGTTCTTC.

V usage is TRBV11-2 and J usage is TRBJ2-5; 7 positions agree with TRBD2. Germline V lookup: CDR1 SGHAT, CDR2 FQNNGV. J gave up 5 bases and V 3 bases, and 3 bases lay outside the gene matches. The CDR3 contains 13 residues. CDR3 region: CASSFSGDETQYF. For the CDR3, the DNA is TGTGCCAGCAGCTTCAGCGGGGACGAGACCCAGTACTTC.

The V and J genes are TRBV5-8 and TRBJ2-6; 8 bases match TRBD1. The V segment lost 3 bases and the J segment 1 base; nucleotides outside the gene matches: 15. The CDR3 totals 20 residues. Germline CDR1 and CDR2: SGHTS and YDEGEE. CDR3 residues: CASSSRTGHWSVSGANVLTF. The CDR3 DNA reads TGTGCCAGCAGCTCCCGGACAGGGCACTGGTCCGTGTCTGGGGCCAACGTCCTGACTTTC.

The chain joins TRBV15 to TRBJ2-7; 7 bases map to TRBD2. The V gene end was trimmed by 4 bases and the J gene end by 7 bases; junction bases not matched to a gene: 7. The CDR3 runs 13 residues. Germline V gene lookup returns CDR1 LNHNV and CDR2 YYDKDF (reference sequence). The CDR3 region is CATSTIRGGEQYF. The CDR3 DNA reads as TGTGCCACCAGCACAATTCGCGGGGGAGAGCAGTACTTC.

The V gene is TRBV11-2, the J gene TRBJ2-1; no reliable D call. The CDR3 is 15 amino acids. Germline V gives CDR1 SGHAT, CDR2 FQNNGV. V was trimmed by 6 bases and J by 7 bases, leaving 19 bases between them. The CDR3: CASREAPSEWNEQFF. CDR3 nucleotides: TGTGCCAGCAGAGAGGCTCCTTCGGAGTGGAATGAGCAGTTCTTC.